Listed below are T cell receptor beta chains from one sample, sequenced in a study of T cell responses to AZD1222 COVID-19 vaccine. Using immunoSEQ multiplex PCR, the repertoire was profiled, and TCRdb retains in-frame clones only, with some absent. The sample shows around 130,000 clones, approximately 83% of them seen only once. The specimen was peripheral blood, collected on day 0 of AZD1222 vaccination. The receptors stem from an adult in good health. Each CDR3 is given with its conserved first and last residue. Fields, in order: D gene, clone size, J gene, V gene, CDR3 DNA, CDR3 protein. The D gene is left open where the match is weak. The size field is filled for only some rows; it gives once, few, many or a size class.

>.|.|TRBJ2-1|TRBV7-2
TGTGCCAGCAGGATTAGGTTGGGTTCTTACAATGAGCAGTTCTTC
CASRIRLGSYNEQFF
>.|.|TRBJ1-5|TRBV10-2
TGCGCCAGCAGTGCGGAGGGGAGAGGACCCCAGCATTTT
CASSAEGRGPQHF
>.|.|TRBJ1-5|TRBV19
TGTGCCAGCAGCACTGCGGGTCGGGGTGGCTTGGTGGGCAATCAGCCCCAGCATTTT
CASSTAGRGGLVGNQPQHF
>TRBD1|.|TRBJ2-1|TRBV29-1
TGCAGCGTTGCCCCAGGGGGTTCCTACAATGAGCAGTTCTTC
CSVAPGGSYNEQFF
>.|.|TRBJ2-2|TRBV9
TGTGCCAGCAGCGTCGGGGGACACCTGCTTGTGCAAGGGGAGCTGTTTTTT
CASSVGGHLLVQGELFF
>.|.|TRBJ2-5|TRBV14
TGTGCCAGCAGCCAAGGACTCGCAGAGACCCAGTACTTC
CASSQGLAETQYF
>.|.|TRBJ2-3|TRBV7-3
TGTGCCAGCAGCTCAGGGTGGGGAGGCACAGATACGCAGTATTTT
CASSSGWGGTDTQYF
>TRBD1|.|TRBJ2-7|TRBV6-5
TGTGCCAGCAGAGCTTCCGGGACAGGGGGCTACGAGCAGTACTTC
CASRASGTGGYEQYF
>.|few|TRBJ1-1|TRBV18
TGTGCCAGCTCACCACAGGGCTCGAACACTGAAGCTTTCTTT
CASSPQGSNTEAFF
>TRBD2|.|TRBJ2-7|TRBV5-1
TGCGCCAGCTCCACTTCTCCTAGCGGATACGAGCAGTACTTC
CASSTSPSGYEQYF
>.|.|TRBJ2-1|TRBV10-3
TGTGCCATCAGTGAAGAAGGAGGGCCTGAGCAGTTCTTC
CAISEEGGPEQFF
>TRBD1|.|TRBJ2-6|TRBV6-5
TGTGCCAGCAGAACAGGGGTCTCTGGGGCCAACGTCCTGACTTTC
CASRTGVSGANVLTF
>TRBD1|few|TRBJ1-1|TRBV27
TGTGCCAGCAGTTCCTTAGGACAGGGCGGCACTGAAGCTTTCTTT
CASSSLGQGGTEAFF
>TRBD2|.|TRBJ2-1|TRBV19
TGTGCCAGTAGTATAAGGGCTAGCGGGAGGACCAACAATGAGCAGTTCTTC
CASSIRASGRTNNEQFF
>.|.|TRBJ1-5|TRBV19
TGTGCCAGTAACCAGGGTTTTGGTCAGCCCCAGCATTTT
CASNQGFGQPQHF
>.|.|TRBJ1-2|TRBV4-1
TGCGCCAGCAGCCAAATGTTTGCTGGGGGGCGCGGGTATGGCTACACCTTC
CASSQMFAGGRGYGYTF
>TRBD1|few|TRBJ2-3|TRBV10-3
TGTGCCGCTAGCTCCGGGACAGGGGGGCCAGATACGCAGTATTTT
CAASSGTGGPDTQYF
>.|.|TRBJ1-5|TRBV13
TGTGCCAGCAGCGCCTCAGGGGTTGGCAATCAGCCCCAGCATTTT
CASSASGVGNQPQHF
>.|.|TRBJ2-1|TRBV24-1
TGTGCCACCAGTGTTCGGACGGCATACAATGAGCAGTTCTTC
CATSVRTAYNEQFF
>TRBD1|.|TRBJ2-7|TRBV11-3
TGTGCCAGCAGCTCGGGACAGCTATACGAGCAGTACTTC
CASSSGQLYEQYF
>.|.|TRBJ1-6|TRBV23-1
TGCGCCAGGAGATGGGACCGAGTTAATTCACCCCTCCACTTT
CARRWDRVNSPLHF
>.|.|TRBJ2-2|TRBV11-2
TGTGCCAGCAGTTCTGACCTGCCGGGGGCGGGCGGGGAGCTGTTTTTT
CASSSDLPGAGGELFF
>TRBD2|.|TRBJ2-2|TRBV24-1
TGTGCCACTCAATTCGGGACTAAGAACACCGGGGAGCTGTTTTTT
CATQFGTKNTGELFF
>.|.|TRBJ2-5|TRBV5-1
TGCGCCAGCAGCTTGAGACGGGACCAAGAGACCCAGTACTTC
CASSLRRDQETQYF
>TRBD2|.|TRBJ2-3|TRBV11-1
TGTGCCAGCAGCTTAGCGATGACTAGCCCTATGCAAGATACGCAGTATTTT
CASSLAMTSPMQDTQYF
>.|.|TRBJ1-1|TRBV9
TGTGCCAGCAGCGTAGTTGGGGGGGAAGGTTGGGACACTGAAGCTTTCTTT
CASSVVGGEGWDTEAFF
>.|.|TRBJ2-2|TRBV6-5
TGTGCCAGCAGATGGCCCCCGGCTGGGGAGCTGTTTTTT
CASRWPPAGELFF
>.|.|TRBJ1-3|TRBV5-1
TGCGCCAGCACCCCTGGGGCGTCCAAACCCTCTGGAAACACCATATATTTT
CASTPGASKPSGNTIYF
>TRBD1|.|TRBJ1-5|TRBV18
TGTGCCAGCTCACCGGGACAGTTAAATAGCAATCAGCCCCAGCATTTT
CASSPGQLNSNQPQHF
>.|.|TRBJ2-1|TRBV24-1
TGTGCCACCAGTGATTTGGCGGTAGACAATGAGCAGTTCTTC
CATSDLAVDNEQFF
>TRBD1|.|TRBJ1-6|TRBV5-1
TGCGCCAGCAGCTTGAATGGGCAGGGGGCGCGAAATTCACCCCTCCACTTT
CASSLNGQGARNSPLHF
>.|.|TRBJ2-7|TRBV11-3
TGTGCCAGCAGCAGGGGAGAGGCCTACGAGCAGTACTTC
CASSRGEAYEQYF
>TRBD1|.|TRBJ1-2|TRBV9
TGTGCCAGCAGCGGAGCGGGACAGCATGACTATGGCTACACCTTC
CASSGAGQHDYGYTF
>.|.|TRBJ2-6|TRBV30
TGTGCCTGGAGTGGCCAGGGAGGTGGGGCCAACGTCCTGACTTTC
CAWSGQGGGANVLTF
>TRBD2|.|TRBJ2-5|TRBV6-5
TGTGCCAGCAGCCGTAGCGGGACGGTCCAAGAGACCCAGTACTTC
CASSRSGTVQETQYF
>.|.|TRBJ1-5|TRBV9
TGTGCCAGCAGCCGGGGGGTAAGCAATCAGCCCCAGCATTTT
CASSRGVSNQPQHF
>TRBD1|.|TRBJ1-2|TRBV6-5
TGTGCCAGCAGATATCCCGGGACAGGGGGCGAAGGCTACACCTTC
CASRYPGTGGEGYTF
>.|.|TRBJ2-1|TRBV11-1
TGTGCCAGCAGCTTTCGAACAGGCACCTACAATGAGCAGTTCTTC
CASSFRTGTYNEQFF
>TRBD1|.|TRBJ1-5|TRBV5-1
TGCGCCAGCAGCTTCTCCGTGGGGGACAGGGGCTATCAGCCCCAGCATTTT
CASSFSVGDRGYQPQHF
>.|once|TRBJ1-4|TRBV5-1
TGCGCCAGCAGCTTGGAAGCGGGAATTGCAACTAATGAAAAACTGTTTTTT
CASSLEAGIATNEKLFF
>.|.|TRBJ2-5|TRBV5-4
TGTGCCAGCAGCTTGGTGGGGGAGAGAGAGACCCAGTACTTC
CASSLVGERETQYF
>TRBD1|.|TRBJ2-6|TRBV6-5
TGTGCCAGCACCTCGACAGGGTCCGGGGCCAACGTCCTGACTTTC
CASTSTGSGANVLTF
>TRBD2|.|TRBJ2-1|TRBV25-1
TGTGCCAGCAGTGGATGGACTAGCGGCTCCTACAATGAGCAGTTCTTC
CASSGWTSGSYNEQFF
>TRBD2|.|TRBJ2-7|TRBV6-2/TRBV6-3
TGTGCCAGCAGTCCCCTAGCGGTCCACTCCTACGAGCAGTACTTC
CASSPLAVHSYEQYF
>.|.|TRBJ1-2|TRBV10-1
TGCGCCAGCAGACACACTACAGGTTCCAACTATGGCTACACCTTC
CASRHTTGSNYGYTF
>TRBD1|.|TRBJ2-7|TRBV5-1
TGCGCCAGCAGCTGGGGACAGGGGGCTGGAGAGCAGTACTTC
CASSWGQGAGEQYF
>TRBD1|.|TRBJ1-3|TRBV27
TGTGCCAGCAGTTCAACGACAGGGCGGGTTAGAAACACCATATATTTT
CASSSTTGRVRNTIYF
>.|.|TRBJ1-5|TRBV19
TGTGCCAGTAGTCCCCAGGCGGCGCGGGATCAGCCCCAGCATTTT
CASSPQAARDQPQHF
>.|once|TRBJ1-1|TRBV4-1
TGCGCCAGCAGCCAAGATGGGGTCGGCTACACTGAAGCTTTCTTT
CASSQDGVGYTEAFF
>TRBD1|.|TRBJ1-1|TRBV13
TGTGCCAGCAGCTTCCAGGGACAGAAGAACACTGAAGCTTTCTTT
CASSFQGQKNTEAFF
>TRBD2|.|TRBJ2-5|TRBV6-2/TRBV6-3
TGTGCCAGCAGTCAAACTAGCGGGAGGAGTTCGAAAGAGACCCAGTACTTC
CASSQTSGRSSKETQYF
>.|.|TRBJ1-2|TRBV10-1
TGCGCCAGCACTCCGACAGAGAATTCCGCTGGCTACACCTTC
CASTPTENSAGYTF
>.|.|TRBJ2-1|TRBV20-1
TGCAGTGCTAGGACTAGTAACGAGCAGTTCTTC
CSARTSNEQFF
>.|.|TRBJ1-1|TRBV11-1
TGTGCCAGCAGCTTAGGATTGGCTGAAGCTTTCTTT
CASSLGLAEAFF